This T cell receptor (beta chain) came from a study of graft-versus-host responses after intestinal transplantation (dated by TCRdb to the early 2020s). Background for the entire study: Recipients received multivisceral, liver-intestinal, or isolated intestinal transplants. Every recipient was given anti-thymocyte globulin induction, followed by around three years of maintenance tacrolimus and steroids. After intestinal transplantation, graft-versus-host and host-versus-graft alloreactive T cell clones in the graft, circulation and bone marrow were tracked using bulk TCR-beta CDR3 sequencing. To identify alloreactive clones, pre-transplant mixed lymphocyte reaction products were sequenced and compared with unstimulated pre-transplant donor and recipient T cells. The cohort enrolled about two dozen intestinal transplant recipients, one of whom was a retransplant, and a few patients without pretransplant specimens were excluded. A peak of at least 4% donor T cells among recipient peripheral blood mononuclear cells was the definition used for donor T cell macrochimerism. Rather than being sequenced by the commercial service, samples from a few later patients were sequenced in-house on an Illumina MiSeq and processed with MiXCR. General study outcomes and caveats: GvH clones turned up in recipient bone marrow, with some appearing earlier in ileal mucosa or blood, a pattern consistent with an intestinal mucosal origin. Peak levels of circulating GvH clones were associated with declines in HvG clones early after transplant. In patients with donor T cell macrochimerism, the allografts had high GvH to HvG T cell clonal ratios. The conclusions were limited by the relatively low number and heterogeneity of the intestinal transplant patients.

In regard to this clone: Its antigen remains unidentified. Base qualities were left out, and no much larger clone turns up one base away.

Reading the label with the study, this specimen's time point is: cells obtained before transplantation from donor or recipient. CD3+CD4+ and CD3+CD8+ populations were FACS-sorted from unstimulated pre-transplant donor and recipient cells taken from spleen or lymph nodes. Library method: the immunoSEQ multiplex PCR assay. For most patients, genomic DNA was isolated using the Qiagen DNeasy Blood and Tissue Kit and was shipped frozen to Adaptive Biotechnologies for TCR sequencing. For most patients, high-throughput TCR-beta CDR3 sequencing of genomic DNA was performed by Adaptive Biotechnologies. In the source study's methods: Adaptive's ImmunoSEQ software was the source of the TCR sequencing data for about 18 patients, while three other patients were processed with MiXCR and VDJtools. CD4 versus CD8 sorting errors were corrected by removing sequences found in both subsets at a frequency ratio below 5:1. Because the origin of CDR3 nucleotide sequences shared between donor and recipient could not be assigned, those sequences were removed. Alloreactive clones required at least 2-fold expansion over unstimulated cells and minimum CFSE-low frequency of 0.002% (template counts) or 0.001% (read counts). Clones were considered mappable if detected in sequenced pre-transplant spleen, lymph node, or MLR CFSE-low populations of the donor or recipient. The cumulative frequency of alloreactive clones was calculated as a percentage of all sequences, weighted by copy number. The table was pulled from immuneACCESS by TCRdb, which kept in-frame rearrangements only. Such tables lose some clones; where checked, under half of the loss comes from unresolved V genes, and the rest has no known cause. V, J and clone size are taken as reported in that table, and D and trimming were inferred from the DNA itself. This sample comprises over 70,000 clones, roughly 90% of them detected only once. Jointly, the top ten make up about 4.3% of the sample.

This receptor was identified in a human donor who was the organ donor for an intestinal transplant. The material sequenced was unstimulated CD8+ T cells sorted from spleen or lymph node cells, taken before transplant.

This receptor has the CDR3 CAAKTGFKSGELFF. DNA sequence: TGTGCCGCTAAGACAGGGTTTAAGTCCGGGGAGCTGTTTTTT. This receptor chain uses TRBV10-3 and TRBJ2-2, with 7 junctional bases fitting TRBD1. Counted from cysteine to phenylalanine, this CDR3 has 14 amino acids. Kept here is only the CDR3 DNA, which spans 42 bases and is read in frame from base 1. Taken from the germline V gene, the CDR1 and CDR2 loops are ENHRY and SYGVKD. The V end gives up 11 bases and the J end 6 bases, leaving 12 bases in the junction not matched to a gene.